These T cell receptor beta chains were read from a single sample in a study of blood T cell repertoires in COVID-19. Measured with immunoSEQ multiplex PCR; TCRdb has only the in-frame clones, and not every one. The repertoire holds around 210,000 clones, with over 75% as singletons. Sequenced material: peripheral blood. These receptors all come from a man in his forties or fifties with COVID-19, enrolled during active disease. Each CDR3 is given with its conserved first and last residue. The D gene is left open where the match is weak. Only part of the rows carry a size: once, few, many, or a class if the clone is expanded.

clone size: NA
V gene: TRBV11-3
J gene: TRBJ1-2
D gene: NA
CDR3 DNA: TGTGCCAGCAGCTTAGATGGCAATTCTAACTATGGCTACACCTTC
CDR3 protein: CASSLDGNSNYGYTF

clone size: NA
V gene: TRBV7-2
J gene: TRBJ2-5
D gene: NA
CDR3 DNA: TGTGCCAGCAGCTCCCCCGGACTCCAAGAGACCCAGTACTTC
CDR3 protein: CASSSPGLQETQYF

clone size: once
V gene: TRBV19
J gene: TRBJ2-7
D gene: NA
CDR3 DNA: TGTGCCAGTAGTATGCGTCAGGCTTCCAGCGAGCAGTACTTC
CDR3 protein: CASSMRQASSEQYF

clone size: NA
V gene: TRBV7-6
J gene: TRBJ2-5
D gene: TRBD2
CDR3 DNA: TGTGCCAGCAGTATCGGGGGGTACCCCGAAGAGACCCAGTACTTC
CDR3 protein: CASSIGGYPEETQYF

clone size: NA
V gene: TRBV6-5
J gene: TRBJ2-5
D gene: TRBD2
CDR3 DNA: TGTGCCAGCAGTTACGGTAGCGGGGGGCTCAGGGAGACCCAGTACTTC
CDR3 protein: CASSYGSGGLRETQYF

clone size: NA
V gene: TRBV7-9
J gene: TRBJ2-7
D gene: TRBD1
CDR3 DNA: TGTGCCAGCAGCCCCGGGACAGGGTCATTCTACGAGCAGTACTTC
CDR3 protein: CASSPGTGSFYEQYF

clone size: NA
V gene: TRBV5-4
J gene: TRBJ2-3
D gene: TRBD2
CDR3 DNA: TGTGCCAGCAGCTCGAGCGGGGGGCACGAAACAGATACGCAGTATTTT
CDR3 protein: CASSSSGGHETDTQYF

clone size: NA
V gene: TRBV30
J gene: TRBJ1-5
D gene: NA
CDR3 DNA: TGTGCCTGGGCACACAGGACAGATCAGCCCCAGCATTTT
CDR3 protein: CAWAHRTDQPQHF

clone size: NA
V gene: TRBV7-9
J gene: TRBJ2-1
D gene: NA
CDR3 DNA: TGTGCCAGCAGCCTCACGGGGGACGAGCAGTTCTTC
CDR3 protein: CASSLTGDEQFF

clone size: NA
V gene: TRBV21-1
J gene: TRBJ1-2
D gene: NA
CDR3 DNA: TGTGCCAGCAAAAAACTGGACAGGGGCTTGCCCTATGGCTACACCTTC
CDR3 protein: CASKKLDRGLPYGYTF

clone size: once
V gene: TRBV6-6
J gene: TRBJ1-1
D gene: TRBD1
CDR3 DNA: TGTGCCAGCAGCTCACAGGGGGCGTGGACTGAAGCTTTCTTT
CDR3 protein: CASSSQGAWTEAFF

clone size: NA
V gene: TRBV15
J gene: TRBJ1-5
D gene: TRBD1
CDR3 DNA: TGTGCCACCAGCAGGGTTACAGGGGGCCCGACGAGCAATCAGCCCCAGCATTTT
CDR3 protein: CATSRVTGGPTSNQPQHF

clone size: NA
V gene: TRBV3-1/TRBV3-2
J gene: TRBJ2-1
D gene: TRBD2
CDR3 DNA: TGTGCCAGCAGCTCCGGACTAGCGGGGGGATACAATGAGCAGTTCTTC
CDR3 protein: CASSSGLAGGYNEQFF

clone size: NA
V gene: TRBV3-1/TRBV3-2
J gene: TRBJ1-2
D gene: NA
CDR3 DNA: TGTGCCAGCAGCCCTGACAGTAACTATGGCTACACCTTC
CDR3 protein: CASSPDSNYGYTF

clone size: NA
V gene: TRBV5-1
J gene: TRBJ2-7
D gene: TRBD1
CDR3 DNA: TGCGCCAGCAGCTGGGACGGGACAGTCGCCTACGAGCAGTACTTC
CDR3 protein: CASSWDGTVAYEQYF

clone size: NA
V gene: TRBV7-2
J gene: TRBJ2-7
D gene: NA
CDR3 DNA: TGTGCCAGCAGCTTACGGACGGCGGGGATAGGGTACGAGCAGTACTTC
CDR3 protein: CASSLRTAGIGYEQYF

clone size: NA
V gene: TRBV2
J gene: TRBJ2-3
D gene: TRBD2
CDR3 DNA: TGTGCCAGTACTAGCGGTTTTCAGGATACGCAGTATTTT
CDR3 protein: CASTSGFQDTQYF

clone size: NA
V gene: TRBV29-1
J gene: TRBJ1-1
D gene: NA
CDR3 DNA: TGCAGCGTTGAAGATGGGGAGTCCACCAAACAGGGGAACACTGAAGCTTTCTTT
CDR3 protein: CSVEDGESTKQGNTEAFF

clone size: once
V gene: TRBV5-1
J gene: TRBJ2-1
D gene: TRBD2
CDR3 DNA: TGCGCCAGCAGCTTGGGGGTTAGCGGGGATGAGCAGTTCTTC
CDR3 protein: CASSLGVSGDEQFF

clone size: NA
V gene: TRBV12-3/TRBV12-4
J gene: TRBJ2-7
D gene: NA
CDR3 DNA: TGTGCCAGCAGTTTACAGGGGGGCGAGCAGTACTTC
CDR3 protein: CASSLQGGEQYF

clone size: NA
V gene: TRBV11-2
J gene: TRBJ2-1
D gene: NA
CDR3 DNA: TGTGCCAGCAGCTTAGCGGGCCAGGGGTCCTACAATGAGCAGTTCTTC
CDR3 protein: CASSLAGQGSYNEQFF

clone size: NA
V gene: TRBV5-5
J gene: TRBJ2-7
D gene: TRBD1
CDR3 DNA: TGTGCCAGCAGCGGAACCTGGGGGACAGGGGACCCCTACGAGCAGTACTTC
CDR3 protein: CASSGTWGTGDPYEQYF

clone size: NA
V gene: TRBV25-1
J gene: TRBJ1-2
D gene: NA
CDR3 DNA: TGTGCCAGCAGTGAATCGGGCACGGCGAGGGCTGGCTACACCTTC
CDR3 protein: CASSESGTARAGYTF

clone size: NA
V gene: TRBV6-5
J gene: TRBJ1-1
D gene: TRBD1
CDR3 DNA: TGTGCCAGCAGTTGGACAGGGACAAACACTGAAGCTTTCTTT
CDR3 protein: CASSWTGTNTEAFF

clone size: NA
V gene: TRBV2
J gene: TRBJ1-3
D gene: NA
CDR3 DNA: TGTGCCAGCAGTGAAACAGGAAACTCTGGAAACACCATATATTTT
CDR3 protein: CASSETGNSGNTIYF

clone size: NA
V gene: TRBV7-8
J gene: TRBJ1-2
D gene: TRBD1
CDR3 DNA: TGTGCCAGCAGCTTAGTGGCCGGGACAGGGGGCGGCTATGGCTACACCTTC
CDR3 protein: CASSLVAGTGGGYGYTF

clone size: NA
V gene: TRBV9
J gene: TRBJ2-1
D gene: TRBD2
CDR3 DNA: TGTGCCAGCAGCGCCGGGACTACGCCATTCAATGAGCAGTTCTTC
CDR3 protein: CASSAGTTPFNEQFF

clone size: many
V gene: TRBV4-2
J gene: TRBJ1-5
D gene: TRBD1
CDR3 DNA: TGTGCCAGCAGCCAAGTACAGGGGGCGCAGCCTCAGCCCCAGCATTTT
CDR3 protein: CASSQVQGAQPQPQHF

clone size: once
V gene: TRBV7-8
J gene: TRBJ1-6
D gene: NA
CDR3 DNA: TGTGCCAGCAGCTTAGTTGGTCCGACAGTGTATAATTCACCCCTCCACTTT
CDR3 protein: CASSLVGPTVYNSPLHF

clone size: few
V gene: TRBV5-1
J gene: TRBJ2-5
D gene: NA
CDR3 DNA: TGCGCCAGCAGCTTGGAAGTCCGTGACAACCTGCGAGAGACCCAGTACTTC
CDR3 protein: CASSLEVRDNLRETQYF

clone size: NA
V gene: TRBV13
J gene: TRBJ2-4
D gene: TRBD1
CDR3 DNA: TGTGCCAGCAGCCTTGGGACAGGGGTACCCAAAAACATTCAGTACTTC
CDR3 protein: CASSLGTGVPKNIQYF

clone size: NA
V gene: TRBV5-4
J gene: TRBJ2-3
D gene: TRBD2
CDR3 DNA: TGTGCCAGCAGCTTGAGGGCGGTAGCGGGGGGTTACACAGATACGCAGTATTTT
CDR3 protein: CASSLRAVAGGYTDTQYF

clone size: NA
V gene: TRBV30
J gene: TRBJ1-5
D gene: TRBD1
CDR3 DNA: TGTGCCTGGAGTATTGACAGGGGAAATCAGCCCCAGCATTTT
CDR3 protein: CAWSIDRGNQPQHF